These 9 T cell receptor beta chains were all obtained from the same sample, sequenced in a study of T cells in women clearing cervical HPV infection. Method: immunoSEQ multiplex PCR; TCRdb's copy keeps in-frame clones and lacks some. The listing records 25,000 to 35,000 clones. The sample comprised blood buffy coat. These receptors were obtained from a woman aged 18 to 75 with a cervical HPV16 infection that either progressed to CIN3+ or cleared (not recorded which).

The CDR3 is CASRDGRNSGGANVLFF. The covered CDR3 bases are TGTGCCAGTAGGGACGGACGGAATTCGGGAGGGGCCAACGTA. The V gene is TRBV19, the J gene TRBJ1-4; D may be TRBD1 (5 bases). Coverage ceases 3 residues before the CDR3 finishes, and the germline J gene fills in the end. Germline CDR1 and CDR2: LNHDA and SQIVND (reference sequence). This CDR3 has 17 amino acids. The entire variable domain, with the rest obtained from reference TRBV19 and TRBJ1-4, is as follows: DGGITQSPKYLFRKEGQNVTLSCEQNLNHDAMYWYRQDPGQGLRLIYYSQIVNDFQKGDIAEGYSVSREKKESFPLTVTSAQKNPTAFYLCASRDGRNSGGANVLFFGSGTQLSVL.

Comments on this clone: The CDR3 end falls 3 residues outside the read, so it is completed with the germline J gene. The chain employs TRBV30 and TRBJ1-1; possible D gene TRBD1, 5 bases. Trimming shortened V by 4 bases and J by 4 bases, and 13 bases separated the two germline ends. The CDR3 is 13 amino acids. Germline CDR1 GTSNPN, CDR2 SVGIG (reference sequence). CDR3 bases read: TGTGCCTGGAATGGGAGGGGTGCCACTGAA. Its translation is CAWNGRGATE. The full CDR3 protein is CAWNGRGATEAFF.

With respect to this clone: The CDR3 end lies 3 residues beyond the end of the read and is filled in from the germline J gene. The chain couples TRBV2 to TRBJ1-1, with D maybe TRBD1 (6 bases). From germline, CDR1 is SNHLY and CDR2 FYNNEI. The CDR3 is 18 residues long. The V end lost 1 base, the J end lost 2 bases, and 20 bases lay between the germline ends. CDR3 DNA, as far as it was read: TGTGCCAGCAGTGAAGACAACCTGACAGGCTGGGATAACACTGAA. Its translation: CASSEDNLTGWDNTE. The complete CDR3 protein is CASSEDNLTGWDNTEAFF.

Remarks on this clone: The sequenced fragment ends 3 residues before the CDR3 boundary, so the rest is inferred from the germline J gene. The rearrangement joins TRBV7-3 to TRBJ1-4, with D possibly matching TRBD1 (6 bases). The CDR3 runs to 13 residues. Trimming stripped 5 bases from V and 8 bases from J, with 12 bases between. The germline gives CDR1 SGHTA, CDR2 FQGTGA. CDR3 DNA, as far as it was read: TGTGCCAGCAGCACCCGGACAGAGGAAAAA. This gives the protein CASSTRTEEK. From start to end, the CDR3 is CASSTRTEEKLFF. The variable domain in full, completed from reference TRBV7-3 and TRBJ1-4, reads GAGVSQTPSNKVTEKGKYVELRCDPISGHTALYWYRQSLGQGPEFLIYFQGTGAADDSGLPNDRFFAVRPEGSVSTLKIQRTERGDSAVYLCASSTRTEEKLFFGSGTQLSVL.

Concerning this clone: Sequencing ends 3 residues short of the CDR3 end; the germline J gene provides the rest. This sequence joins TRBV6-4 and TRBJ2-1; 7 nucleotides match TRBD1. J lost 4 bases, V lost 6 bases, and 3 bases had no gene match. Per the germline V gene, CDR1 is MRHNA and CDR2 is SNTAGT. The CDR3 has 13 amino acids. The CDR3 region is CASSPTGYNEQFF. The part of the CDR3 DNA that was read is TGTGCCAGCAGCCCGACAGGGTACAATGAG.

About this clone: The read ends 3 residues shy of where the CDR3 ends; the end is completed using the germline J gene. This rearrangement joins TRBV19 to TRBJ2-1; a possible D gene is TRBD2 (5 bases). CDR3 length: 14 residues. Per the germline V gene, CDR1 is LNHDA and CDR2 is SQIVND (reference sequence). V lost 8 bases to trimming and J lost 7 bases, with 18 bases between them. The CDR3 spells CASSPPGEWNEQFF. The CDR3 DNA, read in part, is TGTGCCAGTTCTCCCCCCGGGGAATGGAATGAG.

With regard to this clone: The sequenced fragment ends 3 residues before the CDR3 boundary, so the rest is inferred from the germline J gene. The J gene is TRBJ2-3, the V gene TRBV5-1, with TRBD2 as a possible D gene (6 bases). Germline V gives CDR1 SGHRS, CDR2 YFSETQ. This CDR3 has 16 residues. CDR3 sequence: CASSLAGGSRQETQYF. CDR3 DNA (partial): TGCGCCAGCAGCTTGGCCGGAGGGTCTCGCCAAGAGACG.

Notes on this clone: The read gets to within 3 residues of the CDR3 end, and the germline J gene fills in the rest. V and J are TRBV20-1 and TRBJ2-5; maybe TRBD2 (6 bases). V gave up 3 bases and J gave up 2 bases, with 16 bases separating them. CDR1 is DFQATT and CDR2 is SNEGSKA in the germline V gene (reference sequence). The CDR3 length is 15 residues. The sequenced part of the CDR3 DNA is TGCAGTGCTAGGGACTATCTGCGGGTACAAGAGACC. This gives the protein CSARDYLRVQET. The entire CDR3 protein reads CSARDYLRVQETQYF.

The covered CDR3 bases are TGTGCCAGCATGAGGGCAGGGGCGAACTATGGC. The encoded protein is CASMRAGANYG. The entire CDR3 sequence reads CASMRAGANYGYTF. V usage is TRBV2 and J usage is TRBJ1-2, with D possibly TRBD1 on 6 matching bases. The DNA ends 3 residues before the CDR3 does, and the rest of the CDR3 is filled in from the germline J gene. The CDR3 covers 14 residues. CDR1 SNHLY and CDR2 FYNNEI come from the germline V gene. Trimming pared 7 bases from V and 2 bases from J, leaving 14 bases between. The full variable domain, with the rest looked up from reference TRBV2 and TRBJ1-2, is EPEVTQTPSHQVTQMGQEVILRCVPISNHLYFYWYRQILGQKVEFLVSFYNNEISEKSEIFDDQFSVERPDGSNFTLKIRSTKLEDSAMYFCASMRAGANYGYTFGSGTRLTVV.